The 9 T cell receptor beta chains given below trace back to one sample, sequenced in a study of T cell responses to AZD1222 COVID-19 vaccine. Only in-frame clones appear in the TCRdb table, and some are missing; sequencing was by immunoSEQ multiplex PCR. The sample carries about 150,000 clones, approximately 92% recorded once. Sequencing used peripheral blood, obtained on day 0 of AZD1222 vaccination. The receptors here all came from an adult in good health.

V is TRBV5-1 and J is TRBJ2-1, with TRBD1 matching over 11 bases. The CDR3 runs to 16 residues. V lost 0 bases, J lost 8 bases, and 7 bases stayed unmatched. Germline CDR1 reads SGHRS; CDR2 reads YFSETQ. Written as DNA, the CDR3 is TGCGCCAGCAGCTTGGTGTGGACAGGGGGCTTCGATGAGCAGTTCTTC. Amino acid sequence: CASSLVWTGGFDEQFF.

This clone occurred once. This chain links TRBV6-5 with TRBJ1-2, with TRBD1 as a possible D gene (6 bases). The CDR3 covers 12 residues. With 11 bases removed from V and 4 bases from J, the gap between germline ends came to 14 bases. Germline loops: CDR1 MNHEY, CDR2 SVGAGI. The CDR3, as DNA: TGTGCCCTAGGGGGACCCTTCTATGGCTACACCTTC. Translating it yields CALGGPFYGYTF.

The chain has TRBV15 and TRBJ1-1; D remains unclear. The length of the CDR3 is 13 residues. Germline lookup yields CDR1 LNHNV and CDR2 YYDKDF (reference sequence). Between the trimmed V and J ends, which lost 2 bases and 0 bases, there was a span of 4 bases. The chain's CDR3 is CATSRQVNTEAFF. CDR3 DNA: TGTGCCACCAGCAGACAGGTGAACACTGAAGCTTTCTTT.

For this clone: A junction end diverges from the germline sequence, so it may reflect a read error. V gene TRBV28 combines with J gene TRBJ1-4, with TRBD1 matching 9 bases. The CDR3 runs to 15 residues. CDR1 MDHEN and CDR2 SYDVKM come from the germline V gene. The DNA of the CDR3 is TGTGCCAGCAGTTTAGGGACAGGGAAAAATGAAAATCTGTTTTTT. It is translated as CASSLGTGKNENLFF.

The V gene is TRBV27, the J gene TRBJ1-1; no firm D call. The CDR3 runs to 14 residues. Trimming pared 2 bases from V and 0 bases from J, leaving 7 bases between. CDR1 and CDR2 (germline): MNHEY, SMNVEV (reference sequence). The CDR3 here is CASSLSTVNTEAFF. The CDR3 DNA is TGTGCCAGCAGTTTAAGTACAGTGAACACTGAAGCTTTCTTT.

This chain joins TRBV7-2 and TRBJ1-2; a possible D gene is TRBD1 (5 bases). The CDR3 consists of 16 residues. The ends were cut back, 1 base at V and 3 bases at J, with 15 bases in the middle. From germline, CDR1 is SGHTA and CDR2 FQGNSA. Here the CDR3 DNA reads TGTGCCAGCAGCTTAGTACAATCGGGGGGATACTATGGCTACACCTTC. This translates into CASSLVQSGGYYGYTF.

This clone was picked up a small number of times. CDR3 sequence (DNA): TGCAGCGTCGCCACTTTGAGGGAGGGCTACACCTTC. This translates into CSVATLREGYTF. The gene calls are TRBV29-1 and TRBJ1-2; D not resolved. Germline V gene sequence: CDR1 SQVTM, CDR2 ANQGSEA. Trimming took 6 bases from V and 8 from J, leaving 16 bases between them. The CDR3 is 12 amino acids.

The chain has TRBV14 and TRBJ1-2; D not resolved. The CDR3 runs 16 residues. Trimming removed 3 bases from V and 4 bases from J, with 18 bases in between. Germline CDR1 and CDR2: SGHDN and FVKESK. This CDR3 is CASSHGSRAGSYGYTF. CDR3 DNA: TGTGCCAGCAGCCATGGTTCAAGGGCCGGAAGCTATGGCTACACCTTC.

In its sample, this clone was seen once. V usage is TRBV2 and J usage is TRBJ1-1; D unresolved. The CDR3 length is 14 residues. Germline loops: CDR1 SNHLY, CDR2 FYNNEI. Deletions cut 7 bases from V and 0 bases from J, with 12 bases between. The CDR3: CASTATALNTEAFF. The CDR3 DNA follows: TGTGCCAGCACTGCAACAGCACTGAACACTGAAGCTTTCTTT.